This T cell receptor (beta chain) was observed in a study of T cell changes during pregnancy in multiple sclerosis (dated by TCRdb to the late 2010s). Some background on the complete study: The study examined how the T cell repertoire changed over the course of pregnancy in women with multiple sclerosis.

Turning to this clone: Its antigen has not been determined. The record has no base qualities; no much larger clone is one base away.

The library was produced with the immunoSEQ multiplex PCR assay. What TCRdb holds here is the immuneACCESS table cut down to in-frame rearrangements. Part of the clones is not present; checked against another copy, under half of the missing clones reflect an unresolved V gene, and the others are unexplained. The sample data list 30,000 to 40,000 clones, and around 90% of these were observed just once. The ten top clones hold approximately 2.6% of the sample. CDR1 and CDR2 are read off the germline V gene as SGHRS and YFSETQ. Inclusive of the bounding cysteine and phenylalanine, the CDR3 is 16 residues long. The sequence is cut down to CDR3 DNA, 48 bases in frame from base 1. V was cut back by 0 bases and J by 3 bases, leaving a gap of 10 bases between them.

The sequence was obtained from a female donor in good health, enrolled as a control in a pregnancy study. Source: CD4+ T cells from peripheral blood mononuclear cells, taken in the third trimester of pregnancy. The sequence links TRBV5-1 to TRBJ1-6; no D segment can be confidently identified. The CDR3 region has the sequence CASSLAGPNYNSPLHF. Here is the DNA: TGCGCCAGCAGCTTGGCCGGTCCCAACTATAATTCACCCCTCCACTTT.